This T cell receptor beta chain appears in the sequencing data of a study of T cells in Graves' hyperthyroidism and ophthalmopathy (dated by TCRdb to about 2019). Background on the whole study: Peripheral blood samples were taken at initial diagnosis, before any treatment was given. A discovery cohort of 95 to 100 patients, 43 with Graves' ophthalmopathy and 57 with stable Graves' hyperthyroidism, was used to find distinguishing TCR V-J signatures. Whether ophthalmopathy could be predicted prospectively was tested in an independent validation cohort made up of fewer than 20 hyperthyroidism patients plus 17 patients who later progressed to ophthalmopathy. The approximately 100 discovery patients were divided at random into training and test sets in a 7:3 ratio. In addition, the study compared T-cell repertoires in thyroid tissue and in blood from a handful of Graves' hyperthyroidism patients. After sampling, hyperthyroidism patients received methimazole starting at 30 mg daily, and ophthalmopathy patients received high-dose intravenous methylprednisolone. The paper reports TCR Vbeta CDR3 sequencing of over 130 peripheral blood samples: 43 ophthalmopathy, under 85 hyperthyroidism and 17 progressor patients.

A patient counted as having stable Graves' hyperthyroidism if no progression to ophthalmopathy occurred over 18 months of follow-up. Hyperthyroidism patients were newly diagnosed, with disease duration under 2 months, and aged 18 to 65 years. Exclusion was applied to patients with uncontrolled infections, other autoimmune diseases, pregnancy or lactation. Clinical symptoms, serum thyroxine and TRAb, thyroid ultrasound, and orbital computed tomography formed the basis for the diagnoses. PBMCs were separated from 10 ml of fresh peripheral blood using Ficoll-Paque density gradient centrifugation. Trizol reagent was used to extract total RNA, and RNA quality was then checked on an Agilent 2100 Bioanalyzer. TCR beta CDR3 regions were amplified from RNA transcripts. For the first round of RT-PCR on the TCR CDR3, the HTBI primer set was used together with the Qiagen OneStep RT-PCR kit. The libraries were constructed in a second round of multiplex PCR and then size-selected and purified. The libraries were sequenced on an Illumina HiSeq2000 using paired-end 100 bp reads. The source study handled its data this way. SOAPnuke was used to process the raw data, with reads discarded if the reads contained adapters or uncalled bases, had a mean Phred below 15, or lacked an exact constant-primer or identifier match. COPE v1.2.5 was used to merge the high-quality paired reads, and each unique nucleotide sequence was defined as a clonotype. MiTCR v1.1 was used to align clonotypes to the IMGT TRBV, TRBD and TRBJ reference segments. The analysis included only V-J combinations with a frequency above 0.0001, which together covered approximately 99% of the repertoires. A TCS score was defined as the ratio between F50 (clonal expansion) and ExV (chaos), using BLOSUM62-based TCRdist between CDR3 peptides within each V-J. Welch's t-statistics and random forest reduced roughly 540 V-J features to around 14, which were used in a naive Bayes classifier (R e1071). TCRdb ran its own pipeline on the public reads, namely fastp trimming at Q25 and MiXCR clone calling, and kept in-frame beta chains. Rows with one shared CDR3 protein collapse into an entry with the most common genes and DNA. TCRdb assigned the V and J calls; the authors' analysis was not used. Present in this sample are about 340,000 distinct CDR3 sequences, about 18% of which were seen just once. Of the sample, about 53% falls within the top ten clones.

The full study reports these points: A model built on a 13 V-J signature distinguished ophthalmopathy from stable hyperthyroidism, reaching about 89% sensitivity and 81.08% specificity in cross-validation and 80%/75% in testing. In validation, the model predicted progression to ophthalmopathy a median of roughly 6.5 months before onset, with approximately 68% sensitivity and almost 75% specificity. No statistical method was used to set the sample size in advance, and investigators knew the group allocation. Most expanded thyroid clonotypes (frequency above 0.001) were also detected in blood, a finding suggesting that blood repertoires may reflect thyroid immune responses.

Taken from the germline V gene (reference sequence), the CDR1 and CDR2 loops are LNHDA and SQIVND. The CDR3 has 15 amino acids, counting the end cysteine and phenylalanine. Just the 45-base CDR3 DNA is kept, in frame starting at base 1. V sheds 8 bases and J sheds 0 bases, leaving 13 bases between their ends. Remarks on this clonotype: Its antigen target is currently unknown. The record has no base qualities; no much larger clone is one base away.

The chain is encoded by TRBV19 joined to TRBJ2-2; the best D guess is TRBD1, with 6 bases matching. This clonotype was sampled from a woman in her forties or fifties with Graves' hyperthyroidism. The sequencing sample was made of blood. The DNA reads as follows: TGTGCCAGTCGATCCGGGACAACGAACACCGGGGAGCTGTTTTTT. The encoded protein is CASRSGTTNTGELFF.